Sequencing of this T cell receptor (beta chain) was carried out in a study of blood T cell repertoires in COVID-19. TCRdb's copy holds only in-frame clones and misses some; the assay was immunoSEQ multiplex PCR. The sample carries about 150,000 clones, over 80% recorded once. Trimming pared 4 bases from V and 8 bases from J, leaving 9 bases between. This CDR3 has 12 residues. Looked up from germline, CDR1 is MGHRA and CDR2 is YSYEKL. This chain links TRBV4-1 with TRBJ2-1; the D gene is possibly TRBD2 (6 bases). The source material was PBMCs or T cells enriched from blood (not recorded which). The source of this sequence is a woman in her fifties or sixties who had been exposed to COVID-19. Here the CDR3 DNA reads TGCGCCAGCAGCCCAGCGGGCGATGAGCAGTTCTTC. The encoded protein is CASSPAGDEQFF.